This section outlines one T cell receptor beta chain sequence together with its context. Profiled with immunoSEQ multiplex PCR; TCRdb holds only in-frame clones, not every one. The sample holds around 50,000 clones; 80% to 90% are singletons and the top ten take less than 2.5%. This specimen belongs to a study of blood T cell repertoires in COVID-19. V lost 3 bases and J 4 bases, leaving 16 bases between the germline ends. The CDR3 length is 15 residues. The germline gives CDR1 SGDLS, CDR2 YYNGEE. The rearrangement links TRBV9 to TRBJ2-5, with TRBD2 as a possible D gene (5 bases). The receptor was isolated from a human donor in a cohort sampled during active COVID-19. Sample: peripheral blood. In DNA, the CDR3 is TGTGCCAGCAGCGCGACCGGGGAACTCGGAGAGACCCAGTACTTC. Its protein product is CASSATGELGETQYF. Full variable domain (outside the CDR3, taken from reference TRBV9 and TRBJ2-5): DSGVTQTPKHLITATGQRVTLRCSPRSGDLSVYWYQQSLDQGLQFLIQYYNGEERAKGNILERFSAQQFPDLHSELNLSSLELGDSALYFCASSATGELGETQYFGPGTRLLVL.